The 20 T cell receptor beta chains below come from one sample, sequenced in a study of early T cells in non-severe SARS-CoV-2 infection. TCRdb used MiXCR to reprocess the 5' RACE reads, holding one entry per CDR3 protein. The table lists some 46,000 distinct CDR3 sequences, roughly 9.3% of them singletons. Specimen: whole blood. The source is an adult who was a healthcare worker with PCR-confirmed SARS-CoV-2 infection or an uninfected control (not recorded which).

This clonotype was observed many times. This sequence joins TRBV28 and TRBJ1-2; D remains ambiguous. Germline loops: CDR1 MDHEN, CDR2 SYDVKM. The CDR3 totals 10 residues. The V end was cut by 2 bases, the J end by 6 bases, with 1 base between. CDR3 nucleotide sequence: TGTGCCAGCAGTTTAAATGGCTACACCTTC. Its protein is CASSLNGYTF.

The J gene is TRBJ1-1, the V gene TRBV7-3; 9 bases are a match to TRBD1. The trim removed 2 bases at V and 2 bases at J, leaving 6 bases unmatched. The CDR3 has 16 amino acids. Germline V lookup: CDR1 SGHTA, CDR2 FQGTGA. The CDR3 region is CASSLGQGRPNTEAFF. The CDR3 region has the DNA TGTGCCAGCAGCTTAGGACAGGGGAGGCCTAACACTGAAGCTTTCTTT.

This clonotype occurred a few times. This chain joins TRBV2 and TRBJ2-1; D is unclear. Deletions cut 4 bases from V and 8 bases from J, with 3 bases between. This CDR3 is 10 amino acids long. Germline CDR1 SNHLY, CDR2 FYNNEI. For the CDR3, the DNA is TGTGCCAGCAGTGCTCATGAGCAGTTCTTC. Amino acid sequence: CASSAHEQFF. Looking up the rest from reference TRBV2 and TRBJ2-1 gives the full variable domain: EPEVTQTPSHQVTQMGQEVILRCVPISNHLYFYWYRQILGQKVEFLVSFYNNEISEKSEIFDDQFSVERPDGSNFTLKIRSTKLEDSAMYFCASSAHEQFFGPGTRLTVL.

This clonotype has at least ten counts. The V and J genes are TRBV4-1 and TRBJ2-3; the match to TRBD1 covers 12 bases. The CDR3 contains 17 residues. Trimming at V came to 4 bases and at J to 1 base, leaving 6 bases not matched to a gene. Per the germline V gene, CDR1 is MGHRA and CDR2 is YSYEKL. The CDR3 nucleotides read TGCGCCAGCAGCCCTTCTGGGACAGGGGGCGGCACAGATACGCAGTATTTT. It translates to CASSPSGTGGGTDTQYF.

This clonotype was observed a handful of times. V is TRBV6-6 and J is TRBJ1-2, with 9 bases that match TRBD1. CDR1 is MNHNY and CDR2 is SVGAGI in the germline V gene (reference sequence). V lost 5 bases and J lost 4; bases outside the gene matches: 8. CDR3 size: 15 residues. The CDR3 is CASSEPQGAVYGYTF. As DNA, the CDR3 is TGTGCCAGCAGTGAACCACAGGGGGCGGTCTATGGCTACACCTTC.

This clonotype has ten or more counts. The V call is TRBV7-9, the J call TRBJ1-4; D unclear. The CDR3 covers 15 residues. Between the trimmed V and J ends, which lost 4 bases and 5 bases, there was a span of 14 bases. Germline loops: CDR1 SEHNR, CDR2 FQNEAQ (reference sequence). DNA for the CDR3: TGTGCCAGCAGCTCCCGAGGAGGACCCAATGAAAAACTGTTTTTT. It is translated as CASSSRGGPNEKLFF.

There are many counts of this clonotype. The rearrangement links TRBV6-5 to TRBJ2-5; D might be TRBD2 (5 bases). Germline V lookup: CDR1 MNHEY, CDR2 SVGAGI. The V end lost 4 bases, the J end lost 6 bases, and 9 bases lay between the germline ends. The CDR3 runs 12 residues. The CDR3 loop is CASSSSKKTQYF. As DNA, the CDR3 is TGTGCCAGCAGTTCTAGCAAGAAGACCCAGTACTTC.

The table lists this clonotype with many counts. The chain links TRBV7-9 to TRBJ2-7; 9 bases align to TRBD1. CDR1 and CDR2 from the germline V gene are SEHNR and FQNEAQ (reference sequence). Trimming took 5 bases from V and 3 from J; bases not matched to a gene: 14. The CDR3 loop spans 17 amino acids. CDR3 bases: TGTGCCAGCAGCAACCCGGGGGGCGGGACAGGGTTCTACGAGCAGTACTTC. This gives the protein CASSNPGGGTGFYEQYF.

This clonotype was seen ten or more times. The CDR3 reads CASSYNHNTEAFF. Here the CDR3 DNA reads TGTGCCAGCAGTTATAACCACAACACTGAAGCTTTCTTT. The rearrangement links TRBV6-5 to TRBJ1-1; no reliable D call. Germline CDR1 MNHEY, CDR2 SVGAGI. V lost 3 bases to trimming and J lost 2 bases, with 7 bases between them. The CDR3 has 13 amino acids.

This clonotype was seen a handful of times. The chain joins TRBV30 to TRBJ1-2, with no clear D. Germline CDR1 reads GTSNPN; CDR2 reads SVGIG (reference sequence). Trimming took off 3 bases at V and 5 bases at J, with 13 bases between the two ends. The CDR3 runs 13 residues. This chain's CDR3 is CAWSLREKYGYTF. In nucleotides, the CDR3 is TGTGCCTGGAGCCTCCGGGAAAAATATGGCTACACCTTC.

This clonotype was detected a few times. The chain uses TRBV28 and TRBJ2-1, with 13 nucleotides matching TRBD2. Germline values: CDR1 MDHEN, CDR2 SYDVKM. V was pared by 2 bases and J by 15 bases, with 7 bases of the junction left unmatched. The CDR3 length is 14 residues. CDR3 residues: CASSLDGTSGKWFF. The CDR3 DNA reads TGTGCCAGCAGTTTAGACGGGACTAGCGGGAAATGGTTCTTC.

This sequence joins TRBV2 and TRBJ2-3; D is undetermined. The CDR3 length is 14 residues. The V gene lost 3 bases and the J gene lost 3 bases, with 10 bases spanning the gap. Germline CDR1 and CDR2: SNHLY and FYNNEI. CDR3 amino acids: CASSDRRKTDTQYF. As DNA, the CDR3 is TGTGCCAGCAGTGACCGAAGAAAAACAGATACGCAGTATTTT.

The V call is TRBV2, the J call TRBJ2-1; D is possibly TRBD2 (6 bases). The V end was cut by 5 bases, the J end by 5 bases, with 13 bases between. The length of the CDR3 is 14 residues. CDR1 is SNHLY, CDR2 FYNNEI, per germline. The CDR3 DNA follows: TGTGCCAGCAGTCTAAGGGACTTTCACAATGAGCAGTTCTTC. Protein: CASSLRDFHNEQFF.

This clonotype has just a few counts. The chain couples TRBV20-1 to TRBJ2-5, with a possible D match to TRBD2 (5 bases). Trimming stripped 3 bases from V and 3 bases from J, with 14 bases between. This CDR3 comprises 14 residues. Looked up from germline, CDR1 is DFQATT and CDR2 is SNEGSKA (reference sequence). CDR3 in DNA: TGCAGTGCTAGTCGAGGGCCCACCGAAGAGACCCAGTACTTC. Residues: CSASRGPTEETQYF.

The J gene is TRBJ2-1, the V gene TRBV29-1; D unclear. V shed 5 bases and J shed 0 bases, with 11 bases lying between them. The CDR3 contains 14 residues. Germline values: CDR1 SQVTM, CDR2 ANQGSEA. The chain's CDR3 is CSVLLTASYNEQFF. CDR3 bases: TGCAGCGTTCTTTTAACAGCCTCCTACAATGAGCAGTTCTTC.

This clonotype was observed at least ten times. V and J are TRBV5-1 and TRBJ2-7; TRBD1 agrees at 9 bases. The CDR3 length is 15 residues. J gave up 5 bases and V 4 bases, and 10 bases lay outside the gene matches. Looked up from germline, CDR1 is SGHRS and CDR2 is YFSETQ. The CDR3 here is CASSPPTGGSDEQYF. DNA of the CDR3: TGCGCCAGCAGCCCGCCGACAGGGGGTAGTGACGAGCAGTACTTC.

The rearrangement links TRBV9 to TRBJ2-2; TRBD2 agrees at 14 bases. CDR1 and CDR2 from the germline V gene are SGDLS and YYNGEE. With 2 bases clipped from V and 7 bases from J, the junction kept 10 bases outside the gene matches. The CDR3 covers 18 residues. In DNA, the CDR3 is TGTGCCAGCAGCGTTCAGGGGGGACTAGCGGGAGTCGACGGGGAGCTGTTTTTT. Translating gives CASSVQGGLAGVDGELFF.

This clonotype has at least ten counts. The chain combines TRBV21-1 with TRBJ1-1; whether TRBD1, the table's D call, matches the DNA was not checked. TRBV21-1 is described as a pseudogene. The CDR3 runs to 16 residues. Here the CDR3 DNA reads TGTGCCAGCAGCAAAAGGAAGGACACCTCGAACACTGAAGCTTTCTTT. This sequence encodes CASSKRKDTSNTEAFF.

This clonotype turned up a few times. The rearrangement joins TRBV20-1 to TRBJ2-3; D is undetermined. Trimming took 3 bases from V and 6 from J, leaving 7 bases between them. CDR1 and CDR2 from the germline V gene are DFQATT and SNEGSKA (reference sequence). There are 11 residues in the CDR3. This CDR3 reads CSASIRDTQYF. The CDR3 DNA reads TGCAGTGCTAGTATACGGGATACGCAGTATTTT.

There are a few counts of this clonotype. V and J are TRBV7-2 and TRBJ2-2, with D possibly being TRBD2 (6 bases). This CDR3 is built from 14 residues. The V and J ends lost 8 bases and 7 bases respectively, with 17 bases between them. Germline CDR1 SGHTA, CDR2 FQGNSA. CDR3 DNA sequence: TGTGCCAGCGTCGGGAGAGAGGAGGGCGGGGAGCTGTTTTTT. Residues: CASVGREEGGELFF.